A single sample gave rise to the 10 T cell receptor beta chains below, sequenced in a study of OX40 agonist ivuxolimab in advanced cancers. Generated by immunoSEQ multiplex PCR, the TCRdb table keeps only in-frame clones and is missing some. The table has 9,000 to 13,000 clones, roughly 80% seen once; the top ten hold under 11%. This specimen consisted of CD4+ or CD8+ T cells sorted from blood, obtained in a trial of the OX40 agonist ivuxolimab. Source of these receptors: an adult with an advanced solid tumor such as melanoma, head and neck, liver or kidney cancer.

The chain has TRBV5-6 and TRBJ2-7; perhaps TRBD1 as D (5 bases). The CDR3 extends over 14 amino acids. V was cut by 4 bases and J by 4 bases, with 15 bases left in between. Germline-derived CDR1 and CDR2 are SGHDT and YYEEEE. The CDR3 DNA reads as TGTGCCAGCAGCAGATCACAAAGGGGATACGAGCAGTACTTC. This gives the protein CASSRSQRGYEQYF.

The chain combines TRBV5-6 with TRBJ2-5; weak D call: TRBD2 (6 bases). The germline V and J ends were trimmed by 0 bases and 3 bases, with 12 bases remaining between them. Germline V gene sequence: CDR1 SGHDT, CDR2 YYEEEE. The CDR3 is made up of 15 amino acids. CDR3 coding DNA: TGTGCCAGCAGCTTGGACAGCAGGACTAAAGAGACCCAGTACTTC. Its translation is CASSLDSRTKETQYF.

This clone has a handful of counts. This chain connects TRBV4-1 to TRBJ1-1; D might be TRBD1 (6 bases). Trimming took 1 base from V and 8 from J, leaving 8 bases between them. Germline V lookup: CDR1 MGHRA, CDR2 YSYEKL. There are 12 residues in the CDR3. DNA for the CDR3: TGCGCCAGCAGCCAAGGGGGGGGCGAAGCTTTCTTT. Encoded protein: CASSQGGGEAFF.

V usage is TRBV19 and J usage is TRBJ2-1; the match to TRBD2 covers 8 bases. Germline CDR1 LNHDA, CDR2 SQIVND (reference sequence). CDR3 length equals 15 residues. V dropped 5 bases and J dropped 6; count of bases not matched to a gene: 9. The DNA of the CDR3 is TGTGCCAGTAGTTTAGCGGCGGGAGGTATCAATGAGCAGTTCTTC. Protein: CASSLAAGGINEQFF.

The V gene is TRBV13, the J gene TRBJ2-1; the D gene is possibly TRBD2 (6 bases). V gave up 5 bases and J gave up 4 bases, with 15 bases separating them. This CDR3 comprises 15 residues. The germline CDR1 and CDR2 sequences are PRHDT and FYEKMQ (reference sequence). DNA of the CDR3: TGTGCCAGCAGCCCGGGACTCAGTCCTTACAATGAGCAGTTCTTC. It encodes CASSPGLSPYNEQFF.

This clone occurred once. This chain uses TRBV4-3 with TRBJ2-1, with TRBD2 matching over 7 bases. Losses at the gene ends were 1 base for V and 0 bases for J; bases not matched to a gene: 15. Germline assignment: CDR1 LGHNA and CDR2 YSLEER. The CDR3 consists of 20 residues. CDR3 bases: TGCGCCAGCAGCCAAGCTCTTTCGGTTGCGGGAGTGCACTCCTACAATGAGCAGTTCTTC. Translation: CASSQALSVAGVHSYNEQFF.

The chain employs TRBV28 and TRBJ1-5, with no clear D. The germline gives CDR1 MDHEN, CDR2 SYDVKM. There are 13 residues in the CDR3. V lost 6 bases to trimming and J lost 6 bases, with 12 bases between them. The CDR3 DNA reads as TGTGCCAGCAGCCTCCTGGTTGGTCAGCCCCAGCATTTT. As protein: CASSLLVGQPQHF.

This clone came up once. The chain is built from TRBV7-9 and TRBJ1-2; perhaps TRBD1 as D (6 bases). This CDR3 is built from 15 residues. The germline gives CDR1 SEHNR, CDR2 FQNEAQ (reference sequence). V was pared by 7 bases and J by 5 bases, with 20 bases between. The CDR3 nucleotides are TGTGCCAGCACCGTCCAGGCACAGGGTGCGTATGGCTACACCTTC. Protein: CASTVQAQGAYGYTF.

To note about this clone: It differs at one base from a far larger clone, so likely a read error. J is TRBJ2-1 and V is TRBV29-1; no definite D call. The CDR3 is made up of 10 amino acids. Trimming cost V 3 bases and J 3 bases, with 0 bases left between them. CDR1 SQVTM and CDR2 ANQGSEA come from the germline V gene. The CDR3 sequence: CSVDYNEQFF. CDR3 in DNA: TGCAGCGTTGACTACAATGAGCAGTTCTTC.

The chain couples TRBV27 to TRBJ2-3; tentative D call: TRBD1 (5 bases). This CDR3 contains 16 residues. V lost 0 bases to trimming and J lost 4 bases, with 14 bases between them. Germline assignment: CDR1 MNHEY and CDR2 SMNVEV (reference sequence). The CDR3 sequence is CASSLSIGAYADTQYF. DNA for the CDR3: TGTGCCAGCAGTTTATCGATTGGGGCTTATGCAGATACGCAGTATTTT.